This TCR beta chain was retrieved from a study of blood T cell repertoires in COVID-19. Study-level background: The cDNA or gDNA used as material had been derived from T cells, B-cell-depleted T cells, or PBMCs.

Study processing details: From reference gene primer amplification, estimates of nucleated cell counts were derived. Using immunoSEQ multiplex PCR, the repertoire was profiled, and TCRdb retains in-frame clones only, with some absent. The DNA gave D and trimming, while V, J and clone size come from that table. The sample holds some 71,000 clones, about 80% seen once. There are 11 residues in the CDR3. Trimming cost V 5 bases and J 9 bases; bases outside gene matches: 1. Germline CDR1 KGHSH, CDR2 LQKENI. V and J are TRBV18 and TRBJ2-1, with 7 bases matching TRBD1. The sample taken for sequencing was peripheral blood. The sequence came from a man in his fifties or sixties with COVID-19, enrolled during active disease. The DNA of the CDR3 is TGTGCCAGCTCAGGACAGGTTGAGCAGTTCTTC. Amino acids: CASSGQVEQFF.